The clone carrying this TCR beta chain was observed at least ten times. The antigen remains unidentified. With template switching, a universal primer site was added, and the cDNA carried unique molecular identifiers. From the 5' RACE reads, TCRdb called clonotypes with MiXCR, one entry per CDR3 protein. This table has hundreds of thousands of distinct CDR3 sequences, roughly 6.2% appearing once. CDR3 size: 16 residues. The V segment lost 1 base and the J segment 3 bases; nucleotides outside the gene matches: 8. Germline V gene data show CDR1 as DFQATT and CDR2 as SNEGSKA (reference sequence). This specimen belongs to a study of identical twins. Study-wide results and limits: Clonotypes of the beta chain that were abundant in cord blood carried fewer insertions (memory repertoires showed none). Researchers reported excess low generation probability among twin-shared out-of-frame alpha sequences.

Donors were all healthy Caucasians. The sequenced material came from naive T cells sorted from blood. The sequence derives from a man aged 18 to 29 in good health. This chain uses TRBV20-1 with TRBJ2-5; 10 nucleotides line up with TRBD1. The DNA for the CDR3 is TGCAGTGCTAGAGGTCGACAGGGGGCGCGTGAAGAGACCCAGTACTTC. Translation gives CSARGRQGAREETQYF.